The 14 T cell receptor beta chains reported below all come from one sample, sequenced in a study of CD8 T cells in Susac syndrome. Random hexamers served to reverse transcribe roughly 0.5 to 1 ug RNA. TCRdb re-derived calls from the immunoSEQ multiplex PCR reads in MiXCR, one entry per CDR3 protein. The table records 150,000 to 160,000 distinct CDR3 sequences, about 94% of them present only once. Sequenced input: CD8+ T cells from PBMCs. The receptors derive from a human donor with multiple sclerosis.

The chain links TRBV27 to TRBJ1-2; D is unresolved. The germline V gene has CDR1 MNHEY and CDR2 SMNVEV (reference sequence). The CDR3 loop spans 15 amino acids. The V end lost 6 bases, the J end lost 1 base, and 15 bases lay between the germline ends. The CDR3 DNA reads as TGTGCCAGCAGCCGGAGGCAGTCAGATAACTATGGCTACACCTTC. Translating it yields CASSRRQSDNYGYTF.

The rearrangement uses TRBV27 and TRBJ2-5, with D perhaps matching TRBD2 (5 bases). Trimming cost V 5 bases and J 5 bases, with 9 bases left between them. CDR1 and CDR2 (germline): MNHEY, SMNVEV (reference sequence). The CDR3 consists of 12 residues. The CDR3 is CASSRPGETQYF. CDR3 sequence (DNA): TGTGCCAGCAGTCGGCCGGGGGAGACCCAGTACTTC.

This clonotype was seen a handful of times. This chain uses TRBV6-6 with TRBJ1-1; D not certain. Germline CDR1 MNHNY, CDR2 SVGAGI (reference sequence). This CDR3 has 12 residues. Trimming took 3 bases from V and 3 from J, leaving 5 bases between them. Written as DNA, the CDR3 is TGTGCCAGCAGTTATAGCGACACTGAAGCTTTCTTT. Translation: CASSYSDTEAFF.

This clonotype occurred a few times. The chain joins TRBV7-2 to TRBJ1-1, with D maybe TRBD1 (5 bases). CDR1 is SGHTA, CDR2 FQGNSA, per germline. This CDR3 region has 13 residues. The V gene lost 0 bases and the J gene lost 7 bases, with 9 bases spanning the gap. In DNA form, the CDR3 reads TGTGCCAGCAGCTTAGCGGGGACGGGTGAAGCTTTCTTT. Translation gives CASSLAGTGEAFF.

J is TRBJ2-7 and V is TRBV30; TRBD2 might be the D (5 bases). CDR3 size: 13 residues. V lost 2 bases to trimming and J lost 0 bases, with 8 bases between them. Germline CDR1 and CDR2: GTSNPN and SVGIG (reference sequence). CDR3 in amino acids: CAWSWRSSYEQYF. As DNA, the CDR3 is TGTGCCTGGAGTTGGAGGAGCTCCTACGAGCAGTACTTC.

The chain carries TRBV28 and TRBJ1-5; no clear D. The CDR3 spans 14 residues. CDR1 MDHEN and CDR2 SYDVKM come from the germline V gene. V lost 2 bases and J lost 7, with 12 bases in between. CDR3 coding DNA: TGTGCCAGCAGTTTACGGGTCGTGGGGCAGCCCCAGCATTTT. Translated: CASSLRVVGQPQHF.

V gene TRBV7-6 combines with J gene TRBJ2-7, with TRBD1 as a possible D gene (6 bases). Germline V gives CDR1 SGHVS, CDR2 FNYEAQ. The CDR3 loop spans 14 amino acids. Trimming stripped 1 base from V and 7 bases from J, with 14 bases between. The CDR3 is CASSLGRGPEEQYF. As DNA, the CDR3 is TGTGCCAGCAGCTTAGGCAGGGGCCCGGAAGAGCAGTACTTC.

The chain is built from TRBV7-9 and TRBJ2-4, with 8 nucleotides matching TRBD1. Trimming at V came to 5 bases and at J to 7 bases, leaving 13 bases not matched to a gene. There are 16 residues in the CDR3. Germline CDR1 reads SEHNR; CDR2 reads FQNEAQ (reference sequence). CDR3 residues: CASSPLGGQGGNIQYF. The CDR3 DNA is TGTGCCAGCAGCCCCCTAGGAGGACAGGGCGGGAACATTCAGTACTTC. Full variable domain (remainder filled in from reference TRBV7-9 and TRBJ2-4): DTGVSQNPRHKITKRGQNVTFRCDPISEHNRLYWYRQTLGQGPEFLTYFQNEAQLEKSRLLSDRFSAERPKGSFSTLEIQRTEQGDSAMYLCASSPLGGQGGNIQYFGAGTRLSVL.

The chain links TRBV5-1 to TRBJ2-2, with 8 bases aligning to TRBD1. The CDR3 is 17 amino acids. The junction had 15 bases not matched to a gene; V was cut back by 7 bases and J by 4 bases. Germline-derived CDR1 and CDR2 are SGHRS and YFSETQ. The CDR3 spells CASVLSRTGSGTGELFF. CDR3 bases: TGCGCCAGCGTACTATCGAGGACAGGGTCGGGCACCGGGGAGCTGTTTTTT.

V gene TRBV15 combines with J gene TRBJ1-1; D is perhaps TRBD1 (5 bases). CDR3 size: 15 residues. V was clipped by 3 bases and J by 2 bases, with 13 bases between them. Per germline, CDR1 LNHNV and CDR2 YYDKDF (reference sequence). The CDR3 loop is CATSSPRTLNTEAFF. The CDR3 DNA follows: TGTGCCACCAGCAGTCCGAGGACACTCAACACTGAAGCTTTCTTT. The full variable domain, in which reference TRBV15 and TRBJ1-1 provide the parts outside the CDR3, is DAMVIQNPRYQVTQFGKPVTLSCSQTLNHNVMYWYQQKSSQAPKLLFHYYDKDFNNEADTPDNFQSRRPNTSFCFLDIRSPGLGDTAMYLCATSSPRTLNTEAFFGQGTRLTVV.

The chain joins TRBV12-3 or TRBV12-4 to TRBJ2-5; no definite D call. The CDR3 has 12 residues. Trimming pared 6 bases from V and 5 bases from J, leaving 10 bases between. CDR3 sequence reads: CASSYDWETQYF. CDR3 DNA: TGTGCCAGCAGCTATGATTGGGAGACCCAGTACTTC.

This chain uses TRBV5-1 with TRBJ2-6; 9 bases fit TRBD1. The germline CDR1 and CDR2 sequences are SGHRS and YFSETQ. This CDR3 contains 18 residues. V was pared by 4 bases and J by 0 bases, with 8 bases of the junction left unmatched. The CDR3 region is CASSPRQGGLSGANVLTF. The CDR3 nucleotides are TGCGCCAGCAGCCCACGACAGGGGGGGCTCTCTGGGGCCAACGTCCTGACTTTC.

The chain has TRBV6-6 and TRBJ2-4; D may match TRBD1 or TRBD2 (5 bases each). V was clipped by 8 bases and J by 4 bases, with 12 bases between them. The CDR3 runs 13 residues. The germline CDR1 and CDR2 sequences are MNHNY and SVGAGI (reference sequence). The CDR3 spells CASGLGPKNIQYF. The CDR3 bases are TGTGCCAGCGGGCTGGGACCGAAAAACATTCAGTACTTC.

The CDR3 spells CASSYTQGNTEAFF. The DNA for the CDR3 is TGTGCCAGCAGTTACACCCAGGGGAACACTGAAGCTTTCTTT. V is TRBV6-5 and J is TRBJ1-1, with TRBD1 as a possible D gene (5 bases). The V gene's germline CDR1 is MNHEY and CDR2 SVGAGI. The CDR3 runs 14 residues. With 2 bases removed from V and 1 base from J, the gap between germline ends came to 8 bases.